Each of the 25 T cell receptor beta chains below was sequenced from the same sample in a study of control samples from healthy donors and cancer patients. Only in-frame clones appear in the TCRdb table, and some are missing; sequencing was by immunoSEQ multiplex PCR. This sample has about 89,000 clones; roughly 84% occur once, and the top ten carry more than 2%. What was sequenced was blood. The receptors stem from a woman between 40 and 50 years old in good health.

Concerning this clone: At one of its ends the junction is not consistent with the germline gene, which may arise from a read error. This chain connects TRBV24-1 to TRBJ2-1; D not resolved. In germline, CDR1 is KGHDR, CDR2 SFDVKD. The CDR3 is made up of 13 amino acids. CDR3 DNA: TGTGCCGCCAGTGCCCCAGACCACAATGAGCAGTTCTTC. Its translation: CAASAPDHNEQFF.

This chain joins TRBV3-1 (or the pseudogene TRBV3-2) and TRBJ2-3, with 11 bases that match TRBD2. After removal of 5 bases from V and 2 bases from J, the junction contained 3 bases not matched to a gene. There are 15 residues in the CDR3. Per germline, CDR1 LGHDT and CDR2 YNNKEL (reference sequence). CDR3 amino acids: CASSLLAGDTDTQYF. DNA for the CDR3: TGTGCCAGCAGCTTACTAGCGGGGGACACAGATACGCAGTATTTT.

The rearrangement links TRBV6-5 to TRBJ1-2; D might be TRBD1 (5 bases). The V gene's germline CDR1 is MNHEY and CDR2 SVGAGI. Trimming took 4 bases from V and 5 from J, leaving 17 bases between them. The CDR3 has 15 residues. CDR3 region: CASSSWGESFYGYTF. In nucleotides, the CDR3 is TGTGCCAGCAGTTCCTGGGGGGAGTCCTTTTATGGCTACACCTTC.

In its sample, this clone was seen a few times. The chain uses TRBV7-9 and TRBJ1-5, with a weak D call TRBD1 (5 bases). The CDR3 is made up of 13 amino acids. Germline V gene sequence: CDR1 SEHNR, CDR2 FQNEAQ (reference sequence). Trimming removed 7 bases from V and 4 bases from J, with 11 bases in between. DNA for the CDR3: TGTGCCAGCAACGTAGGGGATAATCAGCCCCAGCATTTT. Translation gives CASNVGDNQPQHF.

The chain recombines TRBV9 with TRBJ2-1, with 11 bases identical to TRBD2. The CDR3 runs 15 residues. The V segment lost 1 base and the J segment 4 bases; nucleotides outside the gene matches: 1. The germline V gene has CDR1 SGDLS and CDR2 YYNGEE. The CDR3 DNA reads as TGTGCCAGCAGCGTAACTAGCGGGGGATACAATGAGCAGTTCTTC. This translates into CASSVTSGGYNEQFF.

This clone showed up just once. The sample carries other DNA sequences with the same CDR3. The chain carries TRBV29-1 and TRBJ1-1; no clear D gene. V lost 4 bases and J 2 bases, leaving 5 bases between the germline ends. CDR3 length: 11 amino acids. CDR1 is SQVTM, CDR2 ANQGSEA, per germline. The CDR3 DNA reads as TGCAGCGTTGCCAGAAACACTGAAGCTTTCTTT. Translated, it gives CSVARNTEAFF.

The CDR3 nucleotides read TGTGCCAGCAGCCCCGGTGACCCCTATTATAGCAATCAGCCCCAGCATTTT. It is translated as CASSPGDPYYSNQPQHF. This chain joins TRBV21-1 and TRBJ1-5. TRBV21-1 is a pseudogene segment. The length of the CDR3 is 17 residues.

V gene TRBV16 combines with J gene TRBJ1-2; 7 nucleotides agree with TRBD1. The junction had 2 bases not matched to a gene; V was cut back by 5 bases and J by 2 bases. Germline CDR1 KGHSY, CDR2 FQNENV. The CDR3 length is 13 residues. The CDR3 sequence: CASSLDRNYGYTF. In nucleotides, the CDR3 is TGTGCCAGCAGCTTGGACAGGAACTATGGCTACACCTTC.

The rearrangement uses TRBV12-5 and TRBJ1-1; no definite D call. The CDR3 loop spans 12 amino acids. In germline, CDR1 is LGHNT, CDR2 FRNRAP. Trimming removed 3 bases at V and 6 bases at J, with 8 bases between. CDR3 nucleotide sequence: TGTGCTAGTGGTTTTATTGATGCTGAAGCTTTCTTT. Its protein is CASGFIDAEAFF.

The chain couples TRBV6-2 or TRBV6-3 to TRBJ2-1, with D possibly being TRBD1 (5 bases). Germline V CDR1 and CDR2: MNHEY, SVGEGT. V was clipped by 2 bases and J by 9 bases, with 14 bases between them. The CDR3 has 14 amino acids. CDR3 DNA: TGTGCCAGCAGTTACGACAGTGTAATTGTTGAGCAGTTCTTC. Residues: CASSYDSVIVEQFF.

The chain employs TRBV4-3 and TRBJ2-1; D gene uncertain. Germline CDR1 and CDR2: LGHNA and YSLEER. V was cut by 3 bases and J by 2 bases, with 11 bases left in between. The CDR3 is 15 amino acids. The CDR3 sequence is CASSQDPRAYNEQFF. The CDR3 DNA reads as TGCGCCAGCAGCCAGGACCCTAGGGCCTACAATGAGCAGTTCTTC.

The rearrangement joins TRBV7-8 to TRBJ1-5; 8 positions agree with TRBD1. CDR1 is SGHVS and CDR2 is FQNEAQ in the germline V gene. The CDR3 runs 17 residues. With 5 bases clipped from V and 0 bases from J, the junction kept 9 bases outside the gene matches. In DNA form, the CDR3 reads TGTGCCAGCAGCCTGGGGGGACAGGCATATAGCAATCAGCCCCAGCATTTT. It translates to CASSLGGQAYSNQPQHF.

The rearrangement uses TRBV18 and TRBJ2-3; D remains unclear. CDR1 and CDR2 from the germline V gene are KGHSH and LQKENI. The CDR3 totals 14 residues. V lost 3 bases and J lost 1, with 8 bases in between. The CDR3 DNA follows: TGTGCCAGCTCACCCCGAATGGGCACAGATACGCAGTATTTT. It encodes CASSPRMGTDTQYF.

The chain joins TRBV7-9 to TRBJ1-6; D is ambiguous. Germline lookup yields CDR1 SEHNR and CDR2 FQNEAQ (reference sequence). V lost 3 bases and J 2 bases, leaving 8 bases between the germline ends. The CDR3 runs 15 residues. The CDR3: CASSLGCTYNSPLHF. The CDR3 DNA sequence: TGTGCCAGCAGCTTGGGTTGTACCTATAATTCACCCCTCCACTTT.

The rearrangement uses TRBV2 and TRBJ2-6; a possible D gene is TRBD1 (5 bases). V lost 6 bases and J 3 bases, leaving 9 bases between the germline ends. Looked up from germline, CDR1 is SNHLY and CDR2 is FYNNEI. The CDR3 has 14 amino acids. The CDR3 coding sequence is TGTGCCAGCAGAGGACAAGGTGGGGCCAACGTCCTGACTTTC. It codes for CASRGQGGANVLTF.

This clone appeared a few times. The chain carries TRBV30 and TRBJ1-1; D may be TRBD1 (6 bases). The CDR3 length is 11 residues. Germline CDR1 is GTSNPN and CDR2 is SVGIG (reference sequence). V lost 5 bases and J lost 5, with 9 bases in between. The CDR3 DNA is TGTGCCTGGCAAACAGGGACTGAAGCTTTCTTT. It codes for CAWQTGTEAFF.

CDR3 bases: TGTGCCAGTAGTATAGATCTGGGGAGCTCCTACAATGAGCAGTTCTTC. Amino acids: CASSIDLGSSYNEQFF. The V gene is TRBV19, the J gene TRBJ2-1; D might be TRBD2 (5 bases). Trimming left V 0 bases short and J 0 bases short, with 9 bases between. The CDR3 is made up of 16 amino acids. Germline CDR1 and CDR2: LNHDA and SQIVND (reference sequence). Together with reference TRBV19 and TRBJ2-1, the CDR3 gives the full variable domain: DGGITQSPKYLFRKEGQNVTLSCEQNLNHDAMYWYRQDPGQGLRLIYYSQIVNDFQKGDIAEGYSVSREKKESFPLTVTSAQKNPTAFYLCASSIDLGSSYNEQFFGPGTRLTVL.

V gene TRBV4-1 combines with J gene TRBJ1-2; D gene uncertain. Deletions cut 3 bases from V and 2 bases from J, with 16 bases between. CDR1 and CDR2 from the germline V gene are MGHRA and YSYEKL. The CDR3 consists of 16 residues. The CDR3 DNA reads TGCGCCAGCAGCCATCCAATAGGCCGCCTAAACTATGGCTACACCTTC. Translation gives CASSHPIGRLNYGYTF.

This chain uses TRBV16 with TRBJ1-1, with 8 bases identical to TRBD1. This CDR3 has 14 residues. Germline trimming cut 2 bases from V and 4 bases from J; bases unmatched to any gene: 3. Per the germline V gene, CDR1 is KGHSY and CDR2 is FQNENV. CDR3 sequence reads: CASSQRQGSTEAFF. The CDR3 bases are TGTGCCAGCAGCCAAAGACAGGGGAGCACTGAAGCTTTCTTT.

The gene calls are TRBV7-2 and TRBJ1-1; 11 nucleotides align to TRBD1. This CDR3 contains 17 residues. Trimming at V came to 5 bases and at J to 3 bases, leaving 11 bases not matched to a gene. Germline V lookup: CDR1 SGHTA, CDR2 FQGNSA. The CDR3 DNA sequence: TGTGCCAGCAGCCCCCGCCGGGACAGGGGGTTCGACACTGAAGCTTTCTTT. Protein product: CASSPRRDRGFDTEAFF. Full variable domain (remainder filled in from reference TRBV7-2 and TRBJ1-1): GAGVSQSPSNKVTEKGKDVELRCDPISGHTALYWYRQSLGQGLEFLIYFQGNSAPDKSGLPSDRFSAERTGGSVSTLTIQRTQQEDSAVYLCASSPRRDRGFDTEAFFGQGTRLTVV.

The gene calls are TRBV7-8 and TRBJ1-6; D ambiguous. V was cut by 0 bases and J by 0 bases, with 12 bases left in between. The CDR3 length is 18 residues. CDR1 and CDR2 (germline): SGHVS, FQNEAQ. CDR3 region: CASSLAQARSSYNSPLHF. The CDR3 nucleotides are TGTGCCAGCAGCTTAGCGCAGGCACGGAGCTCCTATAATTCACCCCTCCACTTT. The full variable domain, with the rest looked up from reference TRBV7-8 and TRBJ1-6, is GAGVSQSPRYKVAKRGQDVALRCDPISGHVSLFWYQQALGQGPEFLTYFQNEAQLDKSGLPSDRFFAERPEGSVSTLKIQRTQQEDSAVYLCASSLAQARSSYNSPLHFGNGTRLTVT.

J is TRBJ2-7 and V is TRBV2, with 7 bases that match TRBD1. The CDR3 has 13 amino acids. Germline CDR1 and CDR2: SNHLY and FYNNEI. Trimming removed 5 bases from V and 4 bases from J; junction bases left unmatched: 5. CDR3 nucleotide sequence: TGTGCCAGCAGTCGGGACAGAATTTACGAGCAGTACTTC. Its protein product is CASSRDRIYEQYF. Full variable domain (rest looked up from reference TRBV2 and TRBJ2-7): EPEVTQTPSHQVTQMGQEVILRCVPISNHLYFYWYRQILGQKVEFLVSFYNNEISEKSEIFDDQFSVERPDGSNFTLKIRSTKLEDSAMYFCASSRDRIYEQYFGPGTRLTVT.

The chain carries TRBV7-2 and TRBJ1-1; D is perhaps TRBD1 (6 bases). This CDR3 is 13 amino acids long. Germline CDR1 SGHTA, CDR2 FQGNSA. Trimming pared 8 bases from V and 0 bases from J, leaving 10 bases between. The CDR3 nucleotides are TGTGCCAGCCTAACAGGGTTGAACACTGAAGCTTTCTTT. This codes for CASLTGLNTEAFF.

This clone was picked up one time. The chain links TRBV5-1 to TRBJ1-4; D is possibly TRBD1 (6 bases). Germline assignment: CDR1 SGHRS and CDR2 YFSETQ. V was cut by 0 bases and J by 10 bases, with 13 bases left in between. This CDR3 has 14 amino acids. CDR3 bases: TGCGCCAGCAGCTTGGAGCCAGGGGATCCAAAACTGTTTTTT. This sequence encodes CASSLEPGDPKLFF.

The CDR3 bases are TGTGCCAGCAGCTGGACTAGCTCCCCGTCCGAGCAGTACTTC. It encodes CASSWTSSPSEQYF. The genes are TRBV9 and TRBJ2-7; 8 bases are shared with TRBD2. V was clipped by 4 bases and J by 6 bases; unmatched bases: 9. The CDR3 has 14 amino acids. The germline gives CDR1 SGDLS, CDR2 YYNGEE.